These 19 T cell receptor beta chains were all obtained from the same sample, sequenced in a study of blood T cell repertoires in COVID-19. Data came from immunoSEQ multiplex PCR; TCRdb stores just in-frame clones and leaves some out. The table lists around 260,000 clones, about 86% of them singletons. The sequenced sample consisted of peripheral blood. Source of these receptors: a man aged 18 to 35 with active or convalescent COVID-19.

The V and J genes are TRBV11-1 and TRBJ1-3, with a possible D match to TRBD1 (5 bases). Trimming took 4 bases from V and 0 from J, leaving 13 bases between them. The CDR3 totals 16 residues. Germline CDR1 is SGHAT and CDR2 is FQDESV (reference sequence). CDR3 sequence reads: CASSYNRFGSGNTIYF. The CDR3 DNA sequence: TGTGCCAGCAGCTACAACAGGTTCGGCTCTGGAAACACCATATATTTT.

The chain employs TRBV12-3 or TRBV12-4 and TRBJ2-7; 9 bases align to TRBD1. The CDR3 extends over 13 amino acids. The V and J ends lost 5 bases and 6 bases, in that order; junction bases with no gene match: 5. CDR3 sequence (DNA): TGTGCCAGCAGTCTACAGACAGGGGGCGAGCAGTACTTC. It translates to CASSLQTGGEQYF.

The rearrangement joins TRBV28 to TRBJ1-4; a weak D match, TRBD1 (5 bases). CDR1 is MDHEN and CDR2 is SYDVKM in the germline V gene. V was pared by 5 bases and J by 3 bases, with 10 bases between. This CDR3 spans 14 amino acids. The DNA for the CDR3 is TGTGCCAGCAGTCCAGGGTCCGCTAATGAAAAACTGTTTTTT. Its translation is CASSPGSANEKLFF. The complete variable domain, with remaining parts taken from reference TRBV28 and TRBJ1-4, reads DVKVTQSSRYLVKRTGEKVFLECVQDMDHENMFWYRQDPGLGLRLIYFSYDVKMKEKGDIPEGYSVSREKKERFSLILESASTNQTSMYLCASSPGSANEKLFFGSGTQLSVL.

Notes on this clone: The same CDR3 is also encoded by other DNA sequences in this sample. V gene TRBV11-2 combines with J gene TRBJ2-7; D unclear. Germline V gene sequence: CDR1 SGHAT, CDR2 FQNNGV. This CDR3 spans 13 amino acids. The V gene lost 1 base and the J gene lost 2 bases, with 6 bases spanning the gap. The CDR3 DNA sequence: TGTGCCAGCAGCTTAGGGGCCGCCTACGAGCAGTACTTC. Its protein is CASSLGAAYEQYF.

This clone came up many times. The CDR3, as DNA: TGTGCCAGCAGTTTTTATAGCAATCAGCCCCAGCATTTT. Translation gives CASSFYSNQPQHF. The chain combines TRBV12-3 or TRBV12-4 with TRBJ1-5; D uncertain. The V gene lost 3 bases and the J gene lost 0 bases, with 3 bases spanning the gap. The CDR3 spans 13 residues.

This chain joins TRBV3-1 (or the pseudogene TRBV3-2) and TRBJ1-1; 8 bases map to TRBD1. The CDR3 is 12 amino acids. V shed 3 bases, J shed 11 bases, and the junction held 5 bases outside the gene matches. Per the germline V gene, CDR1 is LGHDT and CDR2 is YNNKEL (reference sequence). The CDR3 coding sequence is TGTGCCAGCAGCCAGGGACAGGCGTCCGCTTTCTTT. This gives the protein CASSQGQASAFF.

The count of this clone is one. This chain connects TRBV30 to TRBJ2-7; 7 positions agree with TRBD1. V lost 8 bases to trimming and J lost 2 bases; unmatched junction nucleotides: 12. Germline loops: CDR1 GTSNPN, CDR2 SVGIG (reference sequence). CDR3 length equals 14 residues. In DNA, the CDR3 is TGTGCCCGAGCCCGCAAGACAGGGCCCTACGAGCAGTACTTC. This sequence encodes CARARKTGPYEQYF. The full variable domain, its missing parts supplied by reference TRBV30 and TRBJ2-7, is SQTIHQWPATLVQPVGSPLSLECTVEGTSNPNLYWYRQAAGRGLQLLFYSVGIGQISSEVPQNLSASRPQDRQFILSSKKLLLSDSGFYLCARARKTGPYEQYFGPGTRLTVT.

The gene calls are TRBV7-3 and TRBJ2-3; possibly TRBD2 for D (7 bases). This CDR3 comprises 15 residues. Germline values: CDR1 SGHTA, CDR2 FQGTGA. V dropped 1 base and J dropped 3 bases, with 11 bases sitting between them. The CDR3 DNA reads TGTGCCAGCAGCTTAAGGCGGGGGCCGACAGATACGCAGTATTTT. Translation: CASSLRRGPTDTQYF.

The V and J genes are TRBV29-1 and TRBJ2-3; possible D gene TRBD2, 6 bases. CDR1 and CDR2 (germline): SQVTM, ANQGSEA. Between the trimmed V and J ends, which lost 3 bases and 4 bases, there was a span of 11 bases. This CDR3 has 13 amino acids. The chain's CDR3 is CSVDIWGADTQYF. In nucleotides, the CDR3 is TGCAGCGTTGATATCTGGGGGGCAGATACGCAGTATTTT.

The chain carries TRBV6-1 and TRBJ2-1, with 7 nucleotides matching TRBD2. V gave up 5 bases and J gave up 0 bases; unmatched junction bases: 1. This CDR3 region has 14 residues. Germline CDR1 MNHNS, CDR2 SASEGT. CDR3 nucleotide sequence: TGTGCCAGCAGTCTAGCGGTCTCCTACAATGAGCAGTTCTTC. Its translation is CASSLAVSYNEQFF.

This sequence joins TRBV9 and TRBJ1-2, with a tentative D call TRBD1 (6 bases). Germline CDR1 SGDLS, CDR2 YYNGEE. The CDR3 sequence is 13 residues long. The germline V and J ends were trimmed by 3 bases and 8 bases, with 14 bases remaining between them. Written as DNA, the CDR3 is TGTGCCAGCAGCGAGGGACACGGCTGGGGCTACACCTTC. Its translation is CASSEGHGWGYTF.

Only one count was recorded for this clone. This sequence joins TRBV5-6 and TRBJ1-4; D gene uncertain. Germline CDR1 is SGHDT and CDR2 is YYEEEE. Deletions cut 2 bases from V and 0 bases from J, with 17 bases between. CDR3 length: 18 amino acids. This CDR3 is CASSFRSQLHATNEKLFF. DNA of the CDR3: TGTGCCAGCAGCTTCAGGTCCCAGTTACATGCAACTAATGAAAAACTGTTTTTT.

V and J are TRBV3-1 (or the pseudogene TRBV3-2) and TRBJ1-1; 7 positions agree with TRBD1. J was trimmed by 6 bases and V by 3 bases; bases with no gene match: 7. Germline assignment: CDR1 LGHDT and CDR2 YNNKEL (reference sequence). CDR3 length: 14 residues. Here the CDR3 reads CASSHRDSGSEAFF. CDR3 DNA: TGTGCCAGCAGCCACCGGGACAGTGGTTCTGAAGCTTTCTTT.

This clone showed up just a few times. CDR3: CSVEGGQGRMNTEAFF. Here the CDR3 DNA reads TGCAGCGTTGAAGGGGGACAGGGCAGAATGAACACTGAAGCTTTCTTT. The chain has TRBV29-1 and TRBJ1-1; TRBD1 agrees at 9 bases. The ends lost 1 base at V and 0 bases at J; junction bases unmatched: 6. The CDR3 is 16 amino acids. Germline V gene sequence: CDR1 SQVTM, CDR2 ANQGSEA.

CDR3 region: CASSPGTGRRNTIYF. CDR3 DNA: TGTGCCAGTAGTCCCGGGACAGGGAGGCGAAACACCATATATTTT. The chain recombines TRBV19 with TRBJ1-3; 9 bases align to TRBD1. The CDR3 runs to 15 residues. V was pared by 5 bases and J by 5 bases, with 7 bases of the junction left unmatched. From germline, CDR1 is LNHDA and CDR2 SQIVND (reference sequence).

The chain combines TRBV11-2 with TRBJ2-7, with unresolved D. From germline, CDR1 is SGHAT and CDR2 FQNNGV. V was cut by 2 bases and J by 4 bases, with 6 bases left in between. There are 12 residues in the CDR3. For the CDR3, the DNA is TGTGCCAGCAGCTTATCCGGGTACGAGCAGTACTTC. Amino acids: CASSLSGYEQYF.

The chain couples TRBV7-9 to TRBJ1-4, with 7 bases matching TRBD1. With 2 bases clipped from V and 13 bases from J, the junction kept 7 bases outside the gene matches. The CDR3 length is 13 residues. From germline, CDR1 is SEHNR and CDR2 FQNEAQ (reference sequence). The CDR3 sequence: CASSLMVGGGLFF. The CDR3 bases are TGTGCCAGCAGCTTAATGGTAGGGGGCGGACTGTTTTTT.

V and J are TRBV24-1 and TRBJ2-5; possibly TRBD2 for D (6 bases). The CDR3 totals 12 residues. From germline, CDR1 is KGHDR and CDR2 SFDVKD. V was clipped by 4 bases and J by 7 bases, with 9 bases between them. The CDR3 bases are TGTGCCACCAGTGACCTCGGGGGGACCCAGTACTTC. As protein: CATSDLGGTQYF.

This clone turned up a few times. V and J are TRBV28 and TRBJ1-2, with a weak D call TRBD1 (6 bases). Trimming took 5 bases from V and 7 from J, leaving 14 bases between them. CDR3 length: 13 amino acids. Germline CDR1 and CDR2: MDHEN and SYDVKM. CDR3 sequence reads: CASSRTGNRGYTF. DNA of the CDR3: TGTGCCAGCAGTCGAACAGGGAATCGTGGCTACACCTTC.